The present T cell receptor gamma chain was sequenced within a study of Vδ1+ human thymocytes. Study-wide points: Thymic delta-chain repertoires held roughly 20% Vdelta2 sequences and few Vdelta3, despite high sort purity. Highly polyclonal TRG and TRD repertoires with Gaussian CDR3 length distributions appeared in thymus. TRG sequences recurred across donors, whereas TRD sequences stayed essentially private.

A remark on this clone: The antigen is undetermined. Germline and junction disagree at one end, which may indicate a read error.

RNA was extracted from the cells and then reverse transcribed. CDR3 amplicons came from multiplex PCR with pooled V-gene forward and constant-region reverse primers. TCRdb re-called the multiplex PCR reads through CATT. The table has more than 25,000 gamma-chain clones, around 20% seen once. Germline CDR1 VINAFY, CDR2 YDVSNSKD. There are 9 residues in the CDR3. Alphabeta T cells were depleted, then CD3+ Vdelta1+ Vdelta2- thymocytes were FACS-sorted. The sequence was collected from a boy younger than two who had congenital heart surgery. The chain combines TRGV5 with TRGJ1 or TRGJ2. The sample consisted of Vdelta1+ gamma-delta thymocytes from the thymus. As to subset: FACS-sorted CD3+ TCRalphabeta- TCRVdelta1+ TCRVdelta2- thymocytes. The DNA of the CDR3 is TGTGCCACCTGGGACCCCCAACTCTTC. This sequence encodes CATWDPQLF.